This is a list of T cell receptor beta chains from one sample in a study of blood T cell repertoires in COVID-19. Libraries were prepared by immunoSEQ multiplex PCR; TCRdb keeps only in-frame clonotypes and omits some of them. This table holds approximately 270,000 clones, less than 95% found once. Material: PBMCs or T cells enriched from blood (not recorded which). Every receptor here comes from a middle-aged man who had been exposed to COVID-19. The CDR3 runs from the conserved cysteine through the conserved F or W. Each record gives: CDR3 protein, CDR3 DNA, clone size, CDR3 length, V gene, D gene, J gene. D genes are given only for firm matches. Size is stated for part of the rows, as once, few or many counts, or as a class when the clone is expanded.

CDR3 protein: CASSPPASLQETQYF
CDR3 DNA: TGTGCCAGCTCACCCCCCGCTAGCCTCCAAGAGACCCAGTACTTC
clone size: .
CDR3 length: 15
V gene: TRBV18
D gene: .
J gene: TRBJ2-5

CDR3 protein: CASSIALPQPQHF
CDR3 DNA: TGTGCCAGTAGTATAGCACTTCCTCAGCCCCAGCATTTT
clone size: .
CDR3 length: 13
V gene: TRBV19
D gene: .
J gene: TRBJ1-5

CDR3 protein: CASSQVASGGTSTDTQYF
CDR3 DNA: TGTGCCAGCAGCCAAGTAGCTAGCGGAGGGACTAGCACAGATACGCAGTATTTT
clone size: .
CDR3 length: 18
V gene: TRBV14
D gene: TRBD2
J gene: TRBJ2-3

CDR3 protein: CASSQDELGGKSGELFF
CDR3 DNA: TGCGCCAGCAGCCAAGACGAACTTGGCGGGAAGTCCGGGGAGCTGTTTTTT
clone size: .
CDR3 length: 17
V gene: TRBV4-1
D gene: .
J gene: TRBJ2-2

CDR3 protein: CASSPRVAGGANVLTF
CDR3 DNA: TGTGCCAGCAGCCCCCGAGTAGCGGGTGGGGCCAACGTCCTGACTTTC
clone size: .
CDR3 length: 16
V gene: TRBV11-2
D gene: TRBD2
J gene: TRBJ2-6

CDR3 protein: CASSLGQGADTQYF
CDR3 DNA: TGTGCCAGCAGCTTGGGACAGGGGGCAGATACGCAGTATTTT
clone size: .
CDR3 length: 14
V gene: TRBV9
D gene: TRBD1
J gene: TRBJ2-3

CDR3 protein: CASSLVWTSGRDTQYF
CDR3 DNA: TGTGCCAGCAGCTTAGTCTGGACTAGCGGGAGAGATACGCAGTATTTT
clone size: .
CDR3 length: 16
V gene: TRBV7-2
D gene: TRBD2
J gene: TRBJ2-3

CDR3 protein: CASSLSIAGANGELFF
CDR3 DNA: TGTGCCAGCAGTTTATCCATAGCGGGAGCAAACGGGGAGCTGTTTTTT
clone size: .
CDR3 length: 16
V gene: TRBV27
D gene: TRBD2
J gene: TRBJ2-2

CDR3 protein: CASSTYRDIYSSGNTIYF
CDR3 DNA: TGTGCCAGCAGCACATACCGGGACATTTACTCCTCTGGAAACACCATATATTTT
clone size: .
CDR3 length: 18
V gene: TRBV7-9
D gene: .
J gene: TRBJ1-3

CDR3 protein: CASSPNRDSFNEQFF
CDR3 DNA: TGTGCCAGCAGTCCAAACCGGGACAGTTTCAATGAGCAGTTCTTC
clone size: .
CDR3 length: 15
V gene: TRBV28
D gene: TRBD1
J gene: TRBJ2-1

CDR3 protein: CASSGQGRTSGPRGADTQYF
CDR3 DNA: TGTGCCAGCAGCGGACAGGGGAGGACTAGCGGGCCTCGAGGCGCAGATACGCAGTATTTT
clone size: .
CDR3 length: 20
V gene: TRBV9
D gene: TRBD2
J gene: TRBJ2-3

CDR3 protein: CASRMTSGSADEQFF
CDR3 DNA: TGCGCCAGCAGAATGACTAGCGGGAGTGCGGATGAGCAGTTCTTC
clone size: .
CDR3 length: 15
V gene: TRBV5-1
D gene: TRBD2
J gene: TRBJ2-1

CDR3 protein: CSVALFELTGETQYF
CDR3 DNA: TGCAGCGTTGCCCTTTTCGAGCTTACAGGCGAGACCCAGTACTTC
clone size: .
CDR3 length: 15
V gene: TRBV29-1
D gene: .
J gene: TRBJ2-5

CDR3 protein: CASGYVGGDGNTIYF
CDR3 DNA: TGTGCTAGTGGTTACGTGGGGGGTGATGGAAACACCATATATTTT
clone size: once
CDR3 length: 15
V gene: TRBV12-5
D gene: .
J gene: TRBJ1-3

CDR3 protein: CSVVEGSSQPQHF
CDR3 DNA: TGCAGCGTTGTGGAGGGCTCAAGTCAGCCCCAGCATTTT
clone size: .
CDR3 length: 13
V gene: TRBV29-1
D gene: .
J gene: TRBJ1-5

CDR3 protein: CASSLVAVSTDTQYF
CDR3 DNA: TGCGCCAGCAGCTTGGTTGCGGTGAGCACAGATACGCAGTATTTT
clone size: .
CDR3 length: 15
V gene: TRBV5-1
D gene: .
J gene: TRBJ2-3

CDR3 protein: CATAPRELVQETQYF
CDR3 DNA: TGTGCCACCGCACCAAGAGAATTAGTCCAAGAGACCCAGTACTTC
clone size: .
CDR3 length: 15
V gene: TRBV24-1
D gene: .
J gene: TRBJ2-5

CDR3 protein: CASSLNWGLAGGEQYF
CDR3 DNA: TGTGCCAGCAGCTTAAACTGGGGACTAGCGGGAGGCGAGCAGTACTTC
clone size: .
CDR3 length: 16
V gene: TRBV11-2
D gene: TRBD2
J gene: TRBJ2-7

CDR3 protein: CASNEGHNSPLHF
CDR3 DNA: TGTGCCAGCAATGAGGGCCATAATTCACCCCTCCACTTT
clone size: .
CDR3 length: 13
V gene: TRBV13
D gene: .
J gene: TRBJ1-6

CDR3 protein: CASSTGIRQPQHF
CDR3 DNA: TGTGCCAGTAGCACAGGGATTCGGCAGCCCCAGCATTTT
clone size: .
CDR3 length: 13
V gene: TRBV19
D gene: .
J gene: TRBJ1-5

CDR3 protein: CASGLVPTGEQFF
CDR3 DNA: TGTGCTAGTGGTTTGGTACCGACAGGTGAGCAGTTCTTC
clone size: .
CDR3 length: 13
V gene: TRBV12-5
D gene: .
J gene: TRBJ2-1

CDR3 protein: CASSFGGGYTF
CDR3 DNA: TGTGCCAGCAGTTTCGGGGGAGGCTACACCTTC
clone size: .
CDR3 length: 11
V gene: TRBV12-3/TRBV12-4
D gene: .
J gene: TRBJ1-2

CDR3 protein: CASRPGTRVSNEQFF
CDR3 DNA: TGTGCCAGCAGACCCGGGACTAGAGTTTCCAATGAGCAGTTCTTC
clone size: .
CDR3 length: 15
V gene: TRBV27
D gene: TRBD2
J gene: TRBJ2-1

CDR3 protein: CASRGSREYTGELFF
CDR3 DNA: TGTGCCAGCAGAGGTTCGAGGGAGTACACCGGGGAGCTGTTTTTT
clone size: .
CDR3 length: 15
V gene: TRBV14
D gene: .
J gene: TRBJ2-2

CDR3 protein: CASIGGAETQYF
CDR3 DNA: TGTGCCAGCATAGGGGGCGCCGAGACCCAGTACTTC
clone size: once
CDR3 length: 12
V gene: TRBV2
D gene: TRBD1
J gene: TRBJ2-5

CDR3 protein: CASRDFRLAGGEQFF
CDR3 DNA: TGTGCCAGCAGGGACTTTAGACTAGCGGGTGGAGAGCAGTTCTTC
clone size: once
CDR3 length: 15
V gene: TRBV6-5
D gene: TRBD2
J gene: TRBJ2-1

CDR3 protein: CAIRIRDTMNTGELFF
CDR3 DNA: TGTGCCATCAGAATACGGGACACGATGAACACCGGGGAGCTGTTTTTT
clone size: .
CDR3 length: 16
V gene: TRBV21-1
D gene: .
J gene: TRBJ2-2

CDR3 protein: CASSPGGYEQYF
CDR3 DNA: TGTGCCAGCAGTCCCGGGGGCTACGAGCAGTACTTC
clone size: .
CDR3 length: 12
V gene: TRBV28
D gene: .
J gene: TRBJ2-7

CDR3 protein: CASSFTMGSGANVLTF
CDR3 DNA: TGTGCCAGCAGCTTCACTATGGGCTCTGGGGCCAACGTCCTGACTTTC
clone size: .
CDR3 length: 16
V gene: TRBV11-1
D gene: .
J gene: TRBJ2-6

CDR3 protein: CASSSPGQGGYEQYF
CDR3 DNA: TGTGCCAGCAGCTCACCGGGACAGGGAGGCTACGAGCAGTACTTC
clone size: .
CDR3 length: 15
V gene: TRBV5-6
D gene: TRBD1
J gene: TRBJ2-7

CDR3 protein: CASSQATGAVNTEAFF
CDR3 DNA: TGCGCCAGCAGCCAAGCGACAGGGGCGGTGAACACTGAAGCTTTCTTT
clone size: .
CDR3 length: 16
V gene: TRBV4-3
D gene: TRBD1
J gene: TRBJ1-1

CDR3 protein: CASSLNYGTDNSPLHF
CDR3 DNA: TGTGCCAGCAGCTTGAATTATGGGACAGATAATTCACCCCTCCACTTT
clone size: .
CDR3 length: 16
V gene: TRBV5-6
D gene: TRBD1
J gene: TRBJ1-6

CDR3 protein: CASSQELVANIQYF
CDR3 DNA: TGTGCCAGCAGCCAAGAGTTAGTTGCCAACATTCAGTACTTC
clone size: .
CDR3 length: 14
V gene: TRBV3-1/TRBV3-2
D gene: .
J gene: TRBJ2-4

CDR3 protein: CASSPGNTGELFF
CDR3 DNA: TGTGCCAGCAGTCCGGGGAACACCGGGGAGCTGTTTTTT
clone size: once
CDR3 length: 13
V gene: TRBV9
D gene: .
J gene: TRBJ2-2

CDR3 protein: CAISVPDINTIYF
CDR3 DNA: TGTGCCATCAGTGTGCCAGATATTAACACCATATATTTT
clone size: .
CDR3 length: 13
V gene: TRBV10-3
D gene: .
J gene: TRBJ1-3

CDR3 protein: CASSPGQGELANYGYTF
CDR3 DNA: TGTGCCAGCAGCCCAGGACAGGGGGAGTTAGCTAACTATGGCTACACCTTC
clone size: .
CDR3 length: 17
V gene: TRBV11-2
D gene: TRBD1
J gene: TRBJ1-2

CDR3 protein: CASSPTGGLDSPLHF
CDR3 DNA: TGTGCCAGCAGCCCAACAGGGGGCTTAGACTCACCCCTCCACTTT
clone size: .
CDR3 length: 15
V gene: TRBV5-6
D gene: TRBD1
J gene: TRBJ1-6

CDR3 protein: CASSQLPGQGAGELFF
CDR3 DNA: TGCGCCAGCAGCCAATTGCCGGGACAGGGGGCCGGGGAGCTGTTTTTT
clone size: .
CDR3 length: 16
V gene: TRBV4-3
D gene: TRBD1
J gene: TRBJ2-2

CDR3 protein: CASSHKTTYGYTF
CDR3 DNA: TGTGCCAGTAGTCATAAAACAACCTATGGCTACACCTTC
clone size: .
CDR3 length: 13
V gene: TRBV19
D gene: .
J gene: TRBJ1-2

CDR3 protein: CASSGRQGSYEQYF
CDR3 DNA: TGTGCCAGTAGTGGTCGTCAGGGCTCCTACGAGCAGTACTTC
clone size: .
CDR3 length: 14
V gene: TRBV19
D gene: .
J gene: TRBJ2-7

CDR3 protein: CASSPRTERNYGYTF
CDR3 DNA: TGTGCCAGCAGCCCGAGGACAGAGCGTAACTATGGCTACACCTTC
clone size: .
CDR3 length: 15
V gene: TRBV7-2
D gene: .
J gene: TRBJ1-2